This T cell receptor (beta chain) came from a study of response to subunit inactivated influenza vaccine (dated by TCRdb to between 2017 and 2018). With respect to the entire study: To follow how T cells responded to a trivalent subunit inactivated influenza vaccine, the researchers relied on deep quantitative profiling of the T cell receptor repertoire.

The library was generated by RT-PCR. The reads were generated on an Illumina HiSeq 2500. TCRdb reprocessing: public reads trimmed at Q25 with fastp, clones called with MiXCR, in-frame beta chains kept. Rows with one shared CDR3 protein collapse into an entry with the most common genes and DNA. For this sample there are 430,000 or so distinct CDR3 sequences; around 9.9% appear just once. 12% of the sample rests with the top ten. V lost 2 bases and J lost 5 bases; the stretch between them is 14 bases long. According to the germline V gene, CDR1 reads SGHRS and CDR2 reads YFSETQ. The CDR3 numbers 14 residues from cysteine through phenylalanine. Only the CDR3 part of the read is kept: 42 bases, read in frame from the first base. What the work shows at the level of the full study, not this receptor alone: According to the authors, only a limited number of new T cells may be recruited by each seasonal influenza vaccination.

This clonotype was counted between two and nine times. Its binding antigen is unknown. Per-base quality was not reported, and no clone a single base away is much larger than it. The time point label here, explained by the study, means: 40 to 45 days after influenza vaccine administration. Material: PBMCs from blood, obtained roughly 48 days after vaccination. The sequence derives from a man aged 45-65 years who received an inactivated influenza vaccine. Donor details come from another sample of the same person, matched by shared clones. Recombination linked TRBV5-1 to TRBJ2-7; matching of 5 bases hints at TRBD2 as the D gene. The base sequence is TGCGCCAGCAGCTTTGGGAGTTTGTCGGACGAGCAGTACTTC. Translated, it gives CASSFGSLSDEQYF.